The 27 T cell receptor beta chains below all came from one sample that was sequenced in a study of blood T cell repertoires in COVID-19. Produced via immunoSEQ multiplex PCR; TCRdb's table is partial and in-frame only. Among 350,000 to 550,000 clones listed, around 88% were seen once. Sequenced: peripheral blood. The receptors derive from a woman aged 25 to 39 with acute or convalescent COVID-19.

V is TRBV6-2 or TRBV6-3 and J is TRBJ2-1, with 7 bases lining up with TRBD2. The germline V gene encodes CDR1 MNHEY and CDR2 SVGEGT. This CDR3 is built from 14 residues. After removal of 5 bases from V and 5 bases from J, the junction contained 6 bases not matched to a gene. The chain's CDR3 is CASSLPRGDNEQFF. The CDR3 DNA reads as TGTGCCAGCAGTCTCCCTCGGGGGGACAATGAGCAGTTCTTC.

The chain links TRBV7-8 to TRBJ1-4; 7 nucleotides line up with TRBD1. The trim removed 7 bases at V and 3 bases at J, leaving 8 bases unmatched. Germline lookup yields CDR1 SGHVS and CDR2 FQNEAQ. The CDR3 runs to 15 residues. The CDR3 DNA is TGTGCCAGCACAGTCCGGGACAGACCTAATGAAAAACTGTTTTTT. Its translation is CASTVRDRPNEKLFF.

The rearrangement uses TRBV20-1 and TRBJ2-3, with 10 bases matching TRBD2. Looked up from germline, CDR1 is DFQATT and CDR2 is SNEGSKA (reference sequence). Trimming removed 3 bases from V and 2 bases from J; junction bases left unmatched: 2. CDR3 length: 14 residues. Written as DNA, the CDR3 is TGCAGTGCTAGTGGACTAGCGGTCACAGATACGCAGTATTTT. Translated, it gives CSASGLAVTDTQYF.

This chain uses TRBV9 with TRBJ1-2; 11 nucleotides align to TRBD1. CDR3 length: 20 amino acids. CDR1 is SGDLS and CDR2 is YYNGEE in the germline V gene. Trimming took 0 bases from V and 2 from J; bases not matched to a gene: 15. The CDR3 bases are TGTGCCAGCAGCGTAGTAGGGGCCCGTGGGACAGGGGGAGGCAACTATGGCTACACCTTC. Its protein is CASSVVGARGTGGGNYGYTF.

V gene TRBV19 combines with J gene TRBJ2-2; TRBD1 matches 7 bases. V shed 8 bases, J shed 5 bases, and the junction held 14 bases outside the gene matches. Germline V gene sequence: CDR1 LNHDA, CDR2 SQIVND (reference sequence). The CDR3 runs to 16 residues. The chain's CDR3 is CASCPQGNIWTGELFF. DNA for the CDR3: TGTGCCAGTTGTCCACAGGGGAATATTTGGACCGGGGAGCTGTTTTTT.

CDR3 sequence reads: CATSRVRQGYEQYF. The CDR3 nucleotides are TGTGCCACCAGCAGAGTTAGACAGGGGTACGAGCAGTACTTC. This chain connects TRBV15 to TRBJ2-7, with TRBD1 matching 8 bases. Germline lookup yields CDR1 LNHNV and CDR2 YYDKDF (reference sequence). The CDR3 covers 14 residues. Trimming cost V 1 base and J 4 bases; bases outside gene matches: 3.

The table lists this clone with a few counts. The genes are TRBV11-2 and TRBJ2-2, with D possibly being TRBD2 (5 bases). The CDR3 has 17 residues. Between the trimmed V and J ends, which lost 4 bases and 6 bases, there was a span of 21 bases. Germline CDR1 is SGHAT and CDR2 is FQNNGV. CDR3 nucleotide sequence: TGTGCCAGCAGCTCCCCGGGGATCCCCGAATACGCCGGGGAGCTGTTTTTT. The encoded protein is CASSSPGIPEYAGELFF.

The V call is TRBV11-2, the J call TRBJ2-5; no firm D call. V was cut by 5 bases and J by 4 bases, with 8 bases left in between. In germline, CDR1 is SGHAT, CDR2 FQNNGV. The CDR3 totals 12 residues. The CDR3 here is CASSQVRETQYF. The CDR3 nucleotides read TGTGCCAGCAGCCAGGTCCGAGAGACCCAGTACTTC.

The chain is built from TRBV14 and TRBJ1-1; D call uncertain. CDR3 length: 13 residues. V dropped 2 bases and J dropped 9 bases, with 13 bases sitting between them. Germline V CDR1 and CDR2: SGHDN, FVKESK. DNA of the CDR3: TGTGCCAGCAGCCAACAGAAACTATCGAAAGCTTTCTTT. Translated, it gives CASSQQKLSKAFF.

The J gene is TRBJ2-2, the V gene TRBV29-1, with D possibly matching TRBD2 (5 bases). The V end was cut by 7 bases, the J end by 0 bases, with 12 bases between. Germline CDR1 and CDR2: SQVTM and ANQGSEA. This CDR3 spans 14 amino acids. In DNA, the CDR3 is TGCAGCGCCCTCGGCGGGCCGAACACCGGGGAGCTGTTTTTT. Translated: CSALGGPNTGELFF.

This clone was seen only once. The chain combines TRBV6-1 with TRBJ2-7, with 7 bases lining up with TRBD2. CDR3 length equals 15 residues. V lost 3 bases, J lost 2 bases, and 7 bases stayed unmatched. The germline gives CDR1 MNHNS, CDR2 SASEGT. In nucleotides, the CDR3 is TGTGCCAGCAGTGAGAGGGACGGGAGGACCTACGAGCAGTACTTC. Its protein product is CASSERDGRTYEQYF.

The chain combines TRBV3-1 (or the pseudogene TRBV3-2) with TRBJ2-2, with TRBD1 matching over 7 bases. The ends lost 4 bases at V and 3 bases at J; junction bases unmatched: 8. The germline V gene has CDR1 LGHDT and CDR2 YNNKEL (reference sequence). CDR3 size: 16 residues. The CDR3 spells CASSPRDRRDTGELFF. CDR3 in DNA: TGTGCCAGCAGCCCTAGGGACAGACGAGACACCGGGGAGCTGTTTTTT.

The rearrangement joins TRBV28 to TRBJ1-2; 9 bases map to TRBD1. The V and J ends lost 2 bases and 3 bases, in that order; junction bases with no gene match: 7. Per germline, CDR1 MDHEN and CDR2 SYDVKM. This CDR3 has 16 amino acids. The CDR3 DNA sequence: TGTGCCAGCAGTTTAATGGGACAGGGAACCCACTATGGCTACACCTTC. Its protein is CASSLMGQGTHYGYTF.

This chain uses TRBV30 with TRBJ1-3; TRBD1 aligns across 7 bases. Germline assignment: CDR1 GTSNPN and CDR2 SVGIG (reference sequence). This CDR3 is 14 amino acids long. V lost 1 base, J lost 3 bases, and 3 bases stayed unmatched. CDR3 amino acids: CAWSANRGGNTIYF. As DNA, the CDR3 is TGTGCCTGGAGTGCGAACAGGGGTGGAAACACCATATATTTT.

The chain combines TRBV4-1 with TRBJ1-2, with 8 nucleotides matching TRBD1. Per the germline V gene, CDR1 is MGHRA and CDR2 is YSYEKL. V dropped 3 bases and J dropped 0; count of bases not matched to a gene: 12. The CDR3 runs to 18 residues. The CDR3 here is CASSQGPNGQGANYGYTF. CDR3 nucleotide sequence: TGCGCCAGCAGCCAGGGCCCCAACGGACAGGGAGCTAACTATGGCTACACCTTC.

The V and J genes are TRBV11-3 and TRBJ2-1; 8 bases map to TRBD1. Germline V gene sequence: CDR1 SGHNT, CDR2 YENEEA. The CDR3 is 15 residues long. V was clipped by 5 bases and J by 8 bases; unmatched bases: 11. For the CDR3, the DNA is TGTGCCAGCAGCCTAGGGGGACAGGAGCGTCATGAGCAGTTCTTC. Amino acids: CASSLGGQERHEQFF. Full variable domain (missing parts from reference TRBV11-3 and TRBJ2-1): EAGVVQSPRYKIIEKKQPVAFWCNPISGHNTLYWYLQNLGQGPELLIRYENEEAVDDSQLPKDRFSAERLKGVDSTLKIQPAELGDSAVYLCASSLGGQERHEQFFGPGTRLTVL.

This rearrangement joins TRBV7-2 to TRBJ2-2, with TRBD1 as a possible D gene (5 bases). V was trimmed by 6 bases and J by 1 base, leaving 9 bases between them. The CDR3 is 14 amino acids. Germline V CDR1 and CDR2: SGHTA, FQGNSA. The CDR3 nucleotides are TGTGCCAGCAGTATAGGACAGAACACCGGGGAGCTGTTTTTT. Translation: CASSIGQNTGELFF.

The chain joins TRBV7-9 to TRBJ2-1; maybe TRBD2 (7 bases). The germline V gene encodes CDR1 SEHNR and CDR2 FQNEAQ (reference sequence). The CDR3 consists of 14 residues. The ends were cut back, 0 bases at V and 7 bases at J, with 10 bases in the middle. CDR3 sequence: CASSLAGGQNEQFF. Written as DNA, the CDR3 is TGTGCCAGCAGCTTAGCCGGGGGGCAGAATGAGCAGTTCTTC.

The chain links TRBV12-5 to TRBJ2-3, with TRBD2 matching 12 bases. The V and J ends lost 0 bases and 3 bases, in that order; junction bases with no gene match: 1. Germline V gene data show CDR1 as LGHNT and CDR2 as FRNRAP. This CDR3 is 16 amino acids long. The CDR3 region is CASGLVLAGGTDTQYF. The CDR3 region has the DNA TGTGCTAGTGGTTTGGTACTAGCGGGGGGAACAGATACGCAGTATTTT.

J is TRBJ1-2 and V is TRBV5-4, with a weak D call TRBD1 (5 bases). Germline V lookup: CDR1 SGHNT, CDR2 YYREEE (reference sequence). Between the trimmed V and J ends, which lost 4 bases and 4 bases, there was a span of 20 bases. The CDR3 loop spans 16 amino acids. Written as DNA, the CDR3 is TGTGCCAGCAGCCCCCAATTAGGGAGGGGAAGCTATGGCTACACCTTC. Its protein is CASSPQLGRGSYGYTF.

The CDR3 nucleotides read TGTGCCAGCAGGTCATACTCCGGGGGGGCCTACAATGAGCAGTTCTTC. This encodes CASRSYSGGAYNEQFF. The rearrangement links TRBV27 to TRBJ2-1; 8 positions agree with TRBD2. In germline, CDR1 is MNHEY, CDR2 SMNVEV (reference sequence). The CDR3 runs 16 residues. J lost 2 bases, V lost 6 bases, and 9 bases had no gene match.

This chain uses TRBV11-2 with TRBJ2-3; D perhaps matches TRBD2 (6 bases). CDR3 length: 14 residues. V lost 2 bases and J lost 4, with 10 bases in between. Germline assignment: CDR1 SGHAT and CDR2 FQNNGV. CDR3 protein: CASSLRGTSDTQYF. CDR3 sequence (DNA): TGTGCCAGCAGCTTACGGGGGACCTCAGATACGCAGTATTTT.

CDR3 residues: CASSQDRPPRYEQYF. CDR3 sequence (DNA): TGTGCCAGCAGCCAGGATCGGCCACCACGTTACGAGCAGTACTTC. V is TRBV2 and J is TRBJ2-7, with no clear D. Germline V gene sequence: CDR1 SNHLY, CDR2 FYNNEI. CDR3 size: 15 residues. Trimming pared 6 bases from V and 4 bases from J, leaving 19 bases between.

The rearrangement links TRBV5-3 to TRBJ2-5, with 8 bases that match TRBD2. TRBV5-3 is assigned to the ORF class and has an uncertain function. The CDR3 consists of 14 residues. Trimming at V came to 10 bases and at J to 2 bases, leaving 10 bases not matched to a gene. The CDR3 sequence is CALGPKRGQETQYF. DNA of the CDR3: TGTGCCCTAGGGCCTAAGCGGGGGCAAGAGACCCAGTACTTC.

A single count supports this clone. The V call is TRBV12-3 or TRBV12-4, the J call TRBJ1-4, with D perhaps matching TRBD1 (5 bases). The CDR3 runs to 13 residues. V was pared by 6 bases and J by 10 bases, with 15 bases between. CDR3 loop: CASSLGGGGKLFF. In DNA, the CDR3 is TGTGCCAGCAGCCTCGGGGGTGGAGGAAAACTGTTTTTT.

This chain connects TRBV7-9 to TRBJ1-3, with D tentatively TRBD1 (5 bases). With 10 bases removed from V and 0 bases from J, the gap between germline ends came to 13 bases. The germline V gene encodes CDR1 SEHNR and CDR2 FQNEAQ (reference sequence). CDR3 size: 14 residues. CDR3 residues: CAISGANSGNTIYF. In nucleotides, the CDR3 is TGTGCCATCAGTGGGGCAAACTCTGGAAACACCATATATTTT.

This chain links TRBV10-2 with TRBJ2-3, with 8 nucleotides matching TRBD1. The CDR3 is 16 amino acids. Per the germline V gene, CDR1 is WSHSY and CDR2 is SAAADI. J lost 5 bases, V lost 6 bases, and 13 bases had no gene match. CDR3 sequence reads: CASRHHRTGTVDTQYF. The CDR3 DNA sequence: TGCGCCAGCAGGCATCACCGGACAGGGACCGTAGATACGCAGTATTTT.